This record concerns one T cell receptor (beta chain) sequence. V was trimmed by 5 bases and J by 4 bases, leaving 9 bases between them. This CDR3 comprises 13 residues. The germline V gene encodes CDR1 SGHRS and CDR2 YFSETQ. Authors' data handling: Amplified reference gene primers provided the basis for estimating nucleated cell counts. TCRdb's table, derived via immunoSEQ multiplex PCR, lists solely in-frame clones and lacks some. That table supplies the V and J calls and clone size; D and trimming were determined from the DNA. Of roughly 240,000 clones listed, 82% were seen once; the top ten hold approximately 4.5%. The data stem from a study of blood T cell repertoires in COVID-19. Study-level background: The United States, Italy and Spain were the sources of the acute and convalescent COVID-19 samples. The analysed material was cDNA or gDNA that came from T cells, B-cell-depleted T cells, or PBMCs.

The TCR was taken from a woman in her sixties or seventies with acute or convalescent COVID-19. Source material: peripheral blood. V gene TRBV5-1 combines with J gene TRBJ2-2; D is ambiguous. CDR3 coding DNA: TGCGCCAGCAGTAGTAGAAGCACCGGGGAGCTGTTTTTT. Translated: CASSSRSTGELFF.